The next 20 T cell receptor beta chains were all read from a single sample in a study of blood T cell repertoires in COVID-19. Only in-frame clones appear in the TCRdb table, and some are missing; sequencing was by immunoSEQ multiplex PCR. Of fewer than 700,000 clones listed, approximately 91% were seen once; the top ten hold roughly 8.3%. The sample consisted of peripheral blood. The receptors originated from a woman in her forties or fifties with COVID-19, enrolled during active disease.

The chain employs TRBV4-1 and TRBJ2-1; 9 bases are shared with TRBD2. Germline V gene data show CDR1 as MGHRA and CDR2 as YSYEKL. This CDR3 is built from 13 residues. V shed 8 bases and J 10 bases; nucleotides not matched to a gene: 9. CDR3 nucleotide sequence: TGCGCCAGCCAACCGCGGGGGGGAGGGGAGCAGTTCTTC. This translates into CASQPRGGGEQFF.

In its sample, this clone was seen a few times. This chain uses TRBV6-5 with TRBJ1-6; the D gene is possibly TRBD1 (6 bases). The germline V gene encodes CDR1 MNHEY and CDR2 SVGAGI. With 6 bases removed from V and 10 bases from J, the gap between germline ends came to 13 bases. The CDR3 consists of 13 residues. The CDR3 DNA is TGTGCCAGCAGCCGGACAGAGCGGTCACCCCTCCACTTT. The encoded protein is CASSRTERSPLHF.

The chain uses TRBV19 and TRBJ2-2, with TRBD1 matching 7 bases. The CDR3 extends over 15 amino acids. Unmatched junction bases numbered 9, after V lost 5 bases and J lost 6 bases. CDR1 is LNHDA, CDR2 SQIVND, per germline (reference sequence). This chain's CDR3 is CASSLTAQGAGELFF. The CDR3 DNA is TGTGCCAGTAGTTTGACCGCGCAGGGGGCCGGGGAGCTGTTTTTT.

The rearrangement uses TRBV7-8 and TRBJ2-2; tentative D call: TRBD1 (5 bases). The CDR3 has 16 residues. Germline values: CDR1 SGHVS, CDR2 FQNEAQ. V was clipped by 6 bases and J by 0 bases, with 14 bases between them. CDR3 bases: TGTGCCAGCAGTTTTAGGGGTTCCCCGAACACCGGGGAGCTGTTTTTT. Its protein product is CASSFRGSPNTGELFF.

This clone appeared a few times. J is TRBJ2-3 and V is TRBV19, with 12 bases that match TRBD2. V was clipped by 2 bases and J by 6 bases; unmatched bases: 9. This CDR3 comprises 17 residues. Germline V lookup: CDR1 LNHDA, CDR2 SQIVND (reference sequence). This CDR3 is CASSIILAGGPADTQYF. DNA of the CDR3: TGTGCCAGTAGTATAATCCTAGCGGGGGGGCCTGCGGATACGCAGTATTTT.

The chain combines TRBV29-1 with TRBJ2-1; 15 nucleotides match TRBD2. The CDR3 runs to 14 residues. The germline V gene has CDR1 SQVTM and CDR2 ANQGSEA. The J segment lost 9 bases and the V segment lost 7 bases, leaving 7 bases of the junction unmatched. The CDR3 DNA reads TGCAGCGCCGGACTAGCGGGGGGGTTTGGTGAGCAGTTCTTC. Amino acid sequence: CSAGLAGGFGEQFF.

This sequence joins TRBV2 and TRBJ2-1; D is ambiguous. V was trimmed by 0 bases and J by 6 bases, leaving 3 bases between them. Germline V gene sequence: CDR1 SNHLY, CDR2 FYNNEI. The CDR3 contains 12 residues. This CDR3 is CASSEASNEQFF. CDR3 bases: TGTGCCAGCAGTGAAGCGAGCAATGAGCAGTTCTTC.

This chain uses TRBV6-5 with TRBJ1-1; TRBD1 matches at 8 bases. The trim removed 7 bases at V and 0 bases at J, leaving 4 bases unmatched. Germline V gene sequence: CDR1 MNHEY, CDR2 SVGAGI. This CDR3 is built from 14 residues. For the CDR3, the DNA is TGTGCCAGCACAGCAGGGGGCTTGAACACTGAAGCTTTCTTT. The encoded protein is CASTAGGLNTEAFF.

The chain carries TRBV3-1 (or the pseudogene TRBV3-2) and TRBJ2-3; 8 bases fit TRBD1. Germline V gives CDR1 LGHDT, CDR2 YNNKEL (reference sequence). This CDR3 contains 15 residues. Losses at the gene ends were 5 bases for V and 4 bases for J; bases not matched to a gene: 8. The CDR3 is CASSEDRVRADTQYF. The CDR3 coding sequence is TGTGCCAGCAGCGAGGACAGGGTGAGGGCAGATACGCAGTATTTT.

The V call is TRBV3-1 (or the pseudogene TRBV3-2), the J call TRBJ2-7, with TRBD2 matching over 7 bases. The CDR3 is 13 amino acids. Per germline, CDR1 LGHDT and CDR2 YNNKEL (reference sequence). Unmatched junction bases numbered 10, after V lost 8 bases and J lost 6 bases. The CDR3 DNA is TGTGCCAGCGGAAAGGGGCCGGGAGGCGAGCAGTACTTC. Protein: CASGKGPGGEQYF.

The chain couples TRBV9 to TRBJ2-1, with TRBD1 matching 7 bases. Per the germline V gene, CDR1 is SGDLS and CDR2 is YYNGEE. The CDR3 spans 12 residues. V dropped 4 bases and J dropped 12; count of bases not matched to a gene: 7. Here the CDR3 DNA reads TGTGCCAGCAGCCCCCAAGGGGGCTTGCAGTTCTTC. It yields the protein CASSPQGGLQFF.

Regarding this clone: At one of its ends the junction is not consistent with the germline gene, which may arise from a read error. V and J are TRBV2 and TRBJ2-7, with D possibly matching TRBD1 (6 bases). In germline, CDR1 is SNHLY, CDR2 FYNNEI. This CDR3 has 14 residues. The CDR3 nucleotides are TGTGCCAGCAGTGAAGCCCTCAGGGGCGGTCCAGGTAACTTC. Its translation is CASSEALRGGPGNF.

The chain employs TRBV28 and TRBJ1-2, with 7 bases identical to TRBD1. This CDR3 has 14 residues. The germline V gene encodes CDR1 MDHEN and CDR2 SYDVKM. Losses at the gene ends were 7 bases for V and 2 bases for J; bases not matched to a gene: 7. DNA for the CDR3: TGTGCCAGCATCCCCGGGACAGCGAACTATGGCTACACCTTC. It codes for CASIPGTANYGYTF.

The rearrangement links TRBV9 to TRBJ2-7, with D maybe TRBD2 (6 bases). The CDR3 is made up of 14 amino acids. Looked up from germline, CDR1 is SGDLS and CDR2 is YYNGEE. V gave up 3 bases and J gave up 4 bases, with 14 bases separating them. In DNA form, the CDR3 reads TGTGCCAGCAGCGAGGGGACTGGCTGGTACGAGCAGTACTTC. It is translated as CASSEGTGWYEQYF.

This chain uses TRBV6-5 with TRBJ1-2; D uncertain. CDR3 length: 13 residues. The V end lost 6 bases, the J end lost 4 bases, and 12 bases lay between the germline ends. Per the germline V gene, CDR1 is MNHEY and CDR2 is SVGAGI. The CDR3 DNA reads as TGTGCCAGCAGGTCCGGGGAGCCCTATGGCTACACCTTC. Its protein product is CASRSGEPYGYTF.

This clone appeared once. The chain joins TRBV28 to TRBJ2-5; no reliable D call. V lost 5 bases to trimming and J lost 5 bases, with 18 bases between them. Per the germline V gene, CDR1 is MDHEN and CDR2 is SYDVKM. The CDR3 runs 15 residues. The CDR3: CASSPPSLLQETQYF. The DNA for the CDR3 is TGTGCCAGCAGTCCCCCTTCTTTGTTACAGGAGACCCAGTACTTC.

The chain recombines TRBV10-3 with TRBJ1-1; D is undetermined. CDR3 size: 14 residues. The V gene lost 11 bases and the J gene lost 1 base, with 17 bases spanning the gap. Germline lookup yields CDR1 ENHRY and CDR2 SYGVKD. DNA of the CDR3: TGTGCCGTACGGTCCGACATCCCGAACACTGAAGCTTTCTTT. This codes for CAVRSDIPNTEAFF.

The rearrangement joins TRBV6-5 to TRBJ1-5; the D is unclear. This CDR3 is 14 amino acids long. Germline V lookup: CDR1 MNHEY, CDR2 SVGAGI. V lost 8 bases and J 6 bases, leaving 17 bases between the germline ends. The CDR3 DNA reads TGTGCCAGCTCTCAATCAACGACGGGTCAGCCCCAGCATTTT. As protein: CASSQSTTGQPQHF.

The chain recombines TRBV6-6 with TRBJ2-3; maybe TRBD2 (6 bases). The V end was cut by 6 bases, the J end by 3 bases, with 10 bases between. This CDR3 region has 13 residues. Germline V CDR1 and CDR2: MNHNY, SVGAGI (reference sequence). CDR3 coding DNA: TGTGCCAGCAGCTCACTAGCTACAGATACGCAGTATTTT. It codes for CASSSLATDTQYF.

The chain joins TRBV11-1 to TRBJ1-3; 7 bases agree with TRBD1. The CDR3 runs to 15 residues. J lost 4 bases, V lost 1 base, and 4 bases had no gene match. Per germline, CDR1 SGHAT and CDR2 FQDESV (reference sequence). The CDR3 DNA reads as TGTGCCAGCAGCTTAGACGGGACAGCCGGAAACACCATATATTTT. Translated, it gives CASSLDGTAGNTIYF.